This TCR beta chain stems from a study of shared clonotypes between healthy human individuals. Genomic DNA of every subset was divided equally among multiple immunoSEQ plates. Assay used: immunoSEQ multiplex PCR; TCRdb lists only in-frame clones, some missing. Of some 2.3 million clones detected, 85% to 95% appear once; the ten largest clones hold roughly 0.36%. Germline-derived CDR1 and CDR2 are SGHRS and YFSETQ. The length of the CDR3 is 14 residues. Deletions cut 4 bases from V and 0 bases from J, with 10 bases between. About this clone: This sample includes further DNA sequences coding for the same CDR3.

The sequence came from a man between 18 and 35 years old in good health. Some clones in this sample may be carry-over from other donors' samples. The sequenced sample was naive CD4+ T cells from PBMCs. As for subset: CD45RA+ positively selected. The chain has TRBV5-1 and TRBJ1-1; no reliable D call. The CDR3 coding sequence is TGCGCCAGCAGCCCGCAGCCCGTGAACACTGAAGCTTTCTTT. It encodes CASSPQPVNTEAFF.